This passage covers 25 T cell receptor beta chains from one sample sequenced in a study of blood T cell repertoires in COVID-19 (dated by TCRdb to 2018 to 2020). The receptor library was made with the immunoSEQ multiplex PCR assay. In TCRdb, the immuneACCESS table is reduced to in-frame sequences with V and J assigned. These tables do not hold every clone; where another copy was compared, an unresolved V gene accounts for under half, and the others remain unexplained. In this sample the table shows about 83,000 clones, more than 85% of which occur a single time. The ten largest account for 7.5% to 9.5% of the sample. Sequenced sample: peripheral blood. The receptors were gathered from a man older than 75 with active or convalescent COVID-19.

The chain is built from TRBV20-1 and TRBJ2-7; 9 nucleotides agree with TRBD1. The germline V gene encodes CDR1 DFQATT and CDR2 SNEGSKA (reference sequence). The CDR3 covers 14 residues. With 3 bases clipped from V and 3 bases from J, the junction kept 6 bases outside the gene matches. In DNA form, the CDR3 reads TGCAGTGCTAGTAGGGGACAGGGTATCTACGAGCAGTACGTC. As protein: CSASRGQGIYEQYV.

This sequence joins TRBV19 and TRBJ2-3; TRBD2 agrees at 7 bases. The CDR3 contains 17 residues. Trimming at V came to 0 bases and at J to 1 base, leaving 7 bases not matched to a gene. Germline loops: CDR1 LNHDA, CDR2 SQIVND (reference sequence). CDR3: CASSIDLASGRTDTQYF. The DNA of the CDR3 is TGTGCCAGTAGTATAGATTTAGCTAGCGGACGCACAGATACGCAGTATTTT.

The V gene is TRBV6-5, the J gene TRBJ1-5; D is ambiguous. CDR1 MNHEY and CDR2 SVGAGI come from the germline V gene. This CDR3 has 12 residues. V was shortened by 7 bases and J by 0 bases, with 4 bases between the two germline ends. CDR3 in amino acids: CASTYSNQPQHF. The CDR3 nucleotides read TGTGCCAGCACCTATAGCAATCAGCCCCAGCATTTT.

The chain links TRBV6-4 to TRBJ2-3, with 12 nucleotides matching TRBD2. The CDR3 sequence is 15 residues long. V was clipped by 4 bases and J by 4 bases; unmatched bases: 3. Per the germline V gene, CDR1 is MRHNA and CDR2 is SNTAGT. The CDR3 is CASSGLAGVADTQYF. CDR3 nucleotides: TGTGCCAGCAGTGGACTAGCGGGAGTGGCAGATACGCAGTATTTT.

CDR3 sequence: CATSDPGQGRNRVTGELFF. For the CDR3, the DNA is TGTGCCACCAGTGACCCGGGACAGGGGAGAAATCGGGTGACCGGGGAGCTGTTTTTT. This chain connects TRBV24-1 to TRBJ2-2, with 10 bases matching TRBD1. Germline V gene sequence: CDR1 KGHDR, CDR2 SFDVKD. This CDR3 comprises 19 residues. The V gene end was trimmed by 4 bases and the J gene end by 5 bases; junction bases not matched to a gene: 15.

The chain uses TRBV12-5 and TRBJ1-5, with TRBD1 matching 8 bases. Unmatched junction bases numbered 7, after V lost 4 bases and J lost 5 bases. The CDR3 is 15 amino acids. Germline CDR1 reads LGHNT; CDR2 reads FRNRAP. CDR3: CASGSAGQGHQPQHF. As DNA, the CDR3 is TGTGCTAGTGGTTCCGCCGGACAGGGACATCAGCCCCAGCATTTT.

J is TRBJ2-5 and V is TRBV28, with 7 bases lining up with TRBD2. The germline gives CDR1 MDHEN, CDR2 SYDVKM. V shed 6 bases and J 5 bases; nucleotides not matched to a gene: 15. The CDR3 covers 16 residues. The CDR3 region is CASSLLTPRGKETQYF. DNA of the CDR3: TGTGCCAGCAGCTTACTCACTCCGCGGGGGAAGGAGACCCAGTACTTC.

The chain joins TRBV5-6 to TRBJ1-6, with 8 nucleotides matching TRBD1. Germline V gene sequence: CDR1 SGHDT, CDR2 YYEEEE. J lost 10 bases, V lost 4 bases, and 13 bases had no gene match. The CDR3 contains 16 residues. The CDR3 spells CASSPRGQGLQSPLHF. CDR3 nucleotide sequence: TGTGCCAGCAGCCCCCGAGGACAGGGCCTTCAGTCACCCCTCCACTTT.

This chain uses TRBV19 with TRBJ2-2; D gene uncertain. CDR1 and CDR2 from the germline V gene are LNHDA and SQIVND (reference sequence). Trimming removed 7 bases at V and 8 bases at J, with 14 bases between. This CDR3 comprises 13 residues. CDR3 DNA: TGTGCCAGTATTAGTCCCGGTTCGGGGGAGCTGTTTTTT. This codes for CASISPGSGELFF.

This chain joins TRBV7-9 and TRBJ2-3, with 10 bases identical to TRBD2. The germline V gene encodes CDR1 SEHNR and CDR2 FQNEAQ (reference sequence). V shed 1 base, J shed 5 bases, and the junction held 3 bases outside the gene matches. This CDR3 is 15 amino acids long. CDR3 in amino acids: CASSLEGLAVDTQYF. The CDR3 region has the DNA TGTGCCAGCAGCTTAGAAGGACTAGCGGTAGATACGCAGTATTTT.

J is TRBJ2-1 and V is TRBV7-9; tentatively, D is TRBD1 (6 bases). Trimming stripped 6 bases from V and 10 bases from J, with 13 bases between. CDR1 and CDR2 from the germline V gene are SEHNR and FQNEAQ (reference sequence). This CDR3 is built from 12 residues. Here the CDR3 reads CASRTGPTEQFF. The CDR3 nucleotides are TGTGCCAGCAGAACAGGGCCTACGGAGCAGTTCTTC. Full variable domain (missing parts from reference TRBV7-9 and TRBJ2-1): DTGVSQNPRHKITKRGQNVTFRCDPISEHNRLYWYRQTLGQGPEFLTYFQNEAQLEKSRLLSDRFSAERPKGSFSTLEIQRTEQGDSAMYLCASRTGPTEQFFGPGTRLTVL.

J is TRBJ1-2 and V is TRBV5-6; TRBD1 matches 8 bases. V was clipped by 3 bases and J by 3 bases; unmatched bases: 16. This CDR3 is built from 18 residues. Germline assignment: CDR1 SGHDT and CDR2 YYEEEE. The CDR3 region is CASSSPGQARGKDYGYTF. The CDR3 region has the DNA TGTGCCAGCAGCTCCCCGGGACAGGCAAGGGGAAAAGACTATGGCTACACCTTC.

This clone was observed a few times. The chain employs TRBV10-2 and TRBJ2-7; 9 bases are shared with TRBD1. Unmatched junction bases numbered 19, after V lost 5 bases and J lost 2 bases. The V gene's germline CDR1 is WSHSY and CDR2 SAAADI. The CDR3 covers 19 residues. As DNA, the CDR3 is TGCGCCAGCAGTAGGGGGGGACAGGGAGGTTCGCGGGACCCCTACGAGCAGTACGTC. It specifies CASSRGGQGGSRDPYEQYV.

The chain joins TRBV24-1 to TRBJ2-3, with TRBD1 identical over 8 bases. Germline V lookup: CDR1 KGHDR, CDR2 SFDVKD. The CDR3 covers 16 residues. V gave up 0 bases and J gave up 2 bases; unmatched junction bases: 3. Written as DNA, the CDR3 is TGTGCCACCAGTGATTTGGGGACAGGCCCCACAGATACGCAGTATTTT. It yields the protein CATSDLGTGPTDTQYF.

This clone was counted between two and nine times. V gene TRBV28 combines with J gene TRBJ1-2; possibly TRBD1 for D (6 bases). The CDR3 loop spans 13 amino acids. Trimming removed 7 bases from V and 5 bases from J, with 14 bases in between. The V gene's germline CDR1 is MDHEN and CDR2 SYDVKM. DNA for the CDR3: TGTGCCAGCACCGACAGGATGATATATGGCTACACCTTC. This sequence encodes CASTDRMIYGYTF.

This clone was recorded once. The chain combines TRBV1 with TRBJ1-2; the table's D call TRBD1 went unverified against the DNA. TRBV1 is designated a pseudogene. This CDR3 contains 13 residues. Here the CDR3 DNA reads TGCACCAGCAGCCCAACCCAGGGCTGTGGCTACACCTTC. This codes for CTSSPTQGCGYTF.

The genes are TRBV5-6 and TRBJ1-2; D gene unclear. This CDR3 is built from 15 residues. V was trimmed by 0 bases and J by 0 bases, leaving 9 bases between them. CDR1 and CDR2 (germline): SGHDT, YYEEEE. DNA of the CDR3: TGTGCCAGCAGCTTGGTGGCCACCGCTAACTATGGCTACACCTTC. It codes for CASSLVATANYGYTF.

The count of this clone is one. The chain links TRBV2 to TRBJ2-3; D is unclear. CDR1 is SNHLY and CDR2 is FYNNEI in the germline V gene. V lost 4 bases and J lost 0, with 14 bases in between. This CDR3 has 16 residues. CDR3 bases: TGTGCCAGCAGTGGTGGCTCCACCTCTAGCACAGATACGCAGTATTTT. This sequence encodes CASSGGSTSSTDTQYF.

This chain joins TRBV2 and TRBJ2-7, with 8 bases aligning to TRBD1. The CDR3 is 15 amino acids. The V gene's germline CDR1 is SNHLY and CDR2 FYNNEI. The J segment lost 4 bases and the V segment lost 1 base, leaving 6 bases of the junction unmatched. CDR3 in DNA: TGTGCCAGCAGTGAAGGGGCAGGGGGCGTTTACGAGCAGTACGTC. This sequence encodes CASSEGAGGVYEQYV.

The chain recombines TRBV6-6 with TRBJ2-6; 7 bases match TRBD1. This CDR3 has 20 amino acids. The germline V gene has CDR1 MNHNY and CDR2 SVGAGI (reference sequence). After removal of 6 bases from V and 2 bases from J, the junction contained 19 bases not matched to a gene. The CDR3 reads CASSAPPGQRASTGANVLTF. CDR3 coding DNA: TGTGCCAGCAGCGCCCCACCGGGACAGAGAGCGTCTACTGGGGCCAACGTCCTGACTTTC.

This clone was counted only a few times. This chain joins TRBV6-5 and TRBJ2-7; TRBD2 matches 8 bases. Trimming cost V 2 bases and J 3 bases; bases outside gene matches: 6. This CDR3 is built from 15 residues. Germline V lookup: CDR1 MNHEY, CDR2 SVGAGI. The CDR3 here is CASSYLSSGCYEQYV. In nucleotides, the CDR3 is TGTGCCAGCAGTTACCTATCTAGCGGGTGCTACGAGCAGTACGTC.

The V gene is TRBV19, the J gene TRBJ1-5; maybe TRBD1 (5 bases). Germline V gene lookup returns CDR1 LNHDA and CDR2 SQIVND (reference sequence). This CDR3 is built from 14 residues. V gave up 7 bases and J gave up 6 bases, with 16 bases separating them. The CDR3 is CASNAGLVFQPQHF. As DNA, the CDR3 is TGTGCCAGTAATGCAGGGTTAGTCTTTCAGCCCCAGCATTTT.

V usage is TRBV2 and J usage is TRBJ1-1; D is possibly TRBD1 (5 bases). Trimming removed 6 bases from V and 0 bases from J, with 11 bases in between. The CDR3 runs to 14 residues. Germline V gene data show CDR1 as SNHLY and CDR2 as FYNNEI. DNA of the CDR3: TGTGCCAGCAGGGGGGGACTGATGAACACTGAAGCTTTCTTT. Its protein is CASRGGLMNTEAFF.

The genes are TRBV6-5 and TRBJ2-5, with D perhaps matching TRBD2 (6 bases). With 7 bases removed from V and 5 bases from J, the gap between germline ends came to 20 bases. This CDR3 comprises 15 residues. The germline V gene has CDR1 MNHEY and CDR2 SVGAGI. The CDR3 DNA follows: TGTGCCAGCACCGGGACGGAGGTCGGAGGGGAGACCCAGTACTTC. It translates to CASTGTEVGGETQYF.

This chain uses TRBV29-1 with TRBJ2-7; a weak D match, TRBD1 (5 bases). The CDR3 spans 10 residues. V lost 7 bases and J 6 bases, leaving 10 bases between the germline ends. The germline V gene encodes CDR1 SQVTM and CDR2 ANQGSEA. The CDR3 reads CSGTGGEQYV. In nucleotides, the CDR3 is TGCAGCGGAACAGGCGGCGAGCAGTACGTC.